This T cell receptor (beta chain) was observed in a study of T-cell memory formation after mild COVID-19. General study points: Second-wave clones with a day 37 peak had unconfirmed SARS-CoV-2 specificity. Day 15 to 85 contracting clones showed balanced CD4/CD8; later expanders leaned CD4+. Clones which contracted sat mainly in CM and EM if CD4+, and in EMRA if CD8+.

Using its own MiXCR run on the 5' RACE reads, TCRdb lists one record per CDR3 protein. There are hundreds of thousands of distinct CDR3 sequences in the sample; roughly 20% occur only once, and under 15% lies in the top ten. This clonotype was seen a few times. What it recognizes is unknown. The receptor was isolated from an adult woman who had mild COVID-19 (a few samples of this study predate the infection). Cell type and time point are not known. Sequencing was performed on PBMCs or a T cell subset sorted from them (not recorded which).

CDR3 DNA sequence: TGCGCCAGCAGCTTGGGGACAGGCTCGAACACTGAAGCTTTCTTT. Residues: CASSLGTGSNTEAFF. V usage is TRBV5-1 and J usage is TRBJ1-1, with 7 bases that match TRBD1. The CDR3 length is 15 residues. Trimming at V came to 0 bases and at J to 1 base, leaving 3 bases not matched to a gene. The germline CDR1 and CDR2 sequences are SGHRS and YFSETQ.